Detailed here is one TCR beta chain. CDR1 is LGHDT, CDR2 YNNKEL, per germline (reference sequence). The CDR3 totals 15 residues. This entry is derived from a study of T cells expressing NK-cell markers. TCRdb reanalyzed the 5' RACE reads, giving one entry per CDR3 protein sequence and no DNA. There are hundreds of thousands of distinct CDR3 sequences in the sample, with roughly 8% held by the top ten. The source of this sequence is a woman between 18 and 69 years old in good health. The specimen sequenced was blood T cells: a sorted CD56 or NKG2C T cell subset, CD4+ or CD8+ T cells, or bulk PBMC T cells (not recorded which). V gene TRBV3-1 combines with J gene TRBJ2-2; the TCRdb D gene call, TRBD1, has no DNA to confirm it. The CDR3: CASSPQGKGTGELFF.